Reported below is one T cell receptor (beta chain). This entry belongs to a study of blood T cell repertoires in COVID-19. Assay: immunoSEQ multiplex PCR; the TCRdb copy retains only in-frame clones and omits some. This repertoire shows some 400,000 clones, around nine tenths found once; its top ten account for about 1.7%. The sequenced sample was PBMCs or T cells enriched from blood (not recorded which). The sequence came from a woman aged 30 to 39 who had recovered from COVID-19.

CDR3 amino acids: CASSYWPTEGFYGYTF. The DNA for the CDR3 is TGTGCCAGCAGTTACTGGCCCACCGAGGGATTTTATGGCTACACCTTC. This chain joins TRBV6-5 and TRBJ1-2; D gene unclear. Germline values: CDR1 MNHEY, CDR2 SVGAGI. V shed 1 base and J shed 5 bases, with 17 bases lying between them. The CDR3 consists of 16 residues.